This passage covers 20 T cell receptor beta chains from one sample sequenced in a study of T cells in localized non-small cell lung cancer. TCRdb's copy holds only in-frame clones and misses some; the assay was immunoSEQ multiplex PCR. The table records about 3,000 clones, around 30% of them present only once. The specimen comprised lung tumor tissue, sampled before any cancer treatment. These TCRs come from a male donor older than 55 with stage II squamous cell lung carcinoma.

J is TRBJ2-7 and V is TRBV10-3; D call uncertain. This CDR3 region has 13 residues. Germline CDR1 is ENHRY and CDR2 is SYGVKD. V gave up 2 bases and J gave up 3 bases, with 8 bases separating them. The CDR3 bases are TGTGCCATCAGTGAGCGGCTGAGCTACGAGCAGTACTTC. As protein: CAISERLSYEQYF.

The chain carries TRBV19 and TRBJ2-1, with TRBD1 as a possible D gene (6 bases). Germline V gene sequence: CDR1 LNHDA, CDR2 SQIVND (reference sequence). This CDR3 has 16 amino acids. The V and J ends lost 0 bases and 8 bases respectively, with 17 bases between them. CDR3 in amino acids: CASSIDFTTTGYEQFF. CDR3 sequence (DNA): TGTGCCAGTAGTATAGATTTTACGACTACAGGGTATGAGCAGTTCTTC.

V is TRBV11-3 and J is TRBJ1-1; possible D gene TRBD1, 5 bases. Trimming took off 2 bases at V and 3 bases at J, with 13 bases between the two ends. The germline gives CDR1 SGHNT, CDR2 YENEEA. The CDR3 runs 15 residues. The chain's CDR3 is CASSLLPGRDTEAFF. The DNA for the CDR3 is TGTGCCAGCAGCTTATTGCCGGGGCGGGACACTGAAGCTTTCTTT.

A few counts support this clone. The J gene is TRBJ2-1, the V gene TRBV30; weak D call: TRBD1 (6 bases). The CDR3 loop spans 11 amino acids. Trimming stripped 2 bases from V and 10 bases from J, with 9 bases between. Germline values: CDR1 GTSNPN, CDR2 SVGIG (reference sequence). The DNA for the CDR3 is TGTGCCTGGAGTCGTGACAGGGAGCAGTTCTTC. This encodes CAWSRDREQFF.

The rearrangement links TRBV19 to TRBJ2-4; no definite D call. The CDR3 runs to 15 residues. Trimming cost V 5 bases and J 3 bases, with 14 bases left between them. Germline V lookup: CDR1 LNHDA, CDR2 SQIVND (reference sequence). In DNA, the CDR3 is TGTGCCAGTAGTCTCACCGAAGCAGGCAAAAACATTCAGTACTTC. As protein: CASSLTEAGKNIQYF. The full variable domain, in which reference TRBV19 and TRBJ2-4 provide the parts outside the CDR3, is DGGITQSPKYLFRKEGQNVTLSCEQNLNHDAMYWYRQDPGQGLRLIYYSQIVNDFQKGDIAEGYSVSREKKESFPLTVTSAQKNPTAFYLCASSLTEAGKNIQYFGAGTRLSVL.

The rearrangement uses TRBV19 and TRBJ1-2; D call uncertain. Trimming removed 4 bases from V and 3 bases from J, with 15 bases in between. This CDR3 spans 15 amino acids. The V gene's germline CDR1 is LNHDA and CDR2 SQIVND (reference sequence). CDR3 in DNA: TGTGCCAGTAGTACGTCATCCTCGGGCGACTATGGCTACACCTTC. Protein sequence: CASSTSSSGDYGYTF. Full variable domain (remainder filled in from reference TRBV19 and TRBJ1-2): DGGITQSPKYLFRKEGQNVTLSCEQNLNHDAMYWYRQDPGQGLRLIYYSQIVNDFQKGDIAEGYSVSREKKESFPLTVTSAQKNPTAFYLCASSTSSSGDYGYTFGSGTRLTVV.

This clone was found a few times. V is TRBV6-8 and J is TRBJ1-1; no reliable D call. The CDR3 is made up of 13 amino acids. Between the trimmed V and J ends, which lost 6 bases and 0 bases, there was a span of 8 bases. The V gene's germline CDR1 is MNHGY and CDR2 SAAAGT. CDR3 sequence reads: CASRDPMNTEAFF. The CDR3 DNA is TGTGCCAGCAGAGACCCCATGAACACTGAAGCTTTCTTT.

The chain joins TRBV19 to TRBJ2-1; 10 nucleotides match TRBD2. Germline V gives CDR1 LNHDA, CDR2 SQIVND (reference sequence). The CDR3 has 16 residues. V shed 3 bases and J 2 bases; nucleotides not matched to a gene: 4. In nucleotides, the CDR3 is TGTGCCAGTAGTATGTGGAGCGGGGGGGCCTACAATGAGCAGTTCTTC. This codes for CASSMWSGGAYNEQFF.

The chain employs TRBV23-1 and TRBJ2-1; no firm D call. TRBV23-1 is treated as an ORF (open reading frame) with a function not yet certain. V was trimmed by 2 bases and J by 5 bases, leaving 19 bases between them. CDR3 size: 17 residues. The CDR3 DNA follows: TGCGCCAGCAGTCAACATATACTTCCGATGAGGCACAATGAGCAGTTCTTC. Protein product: CASSQHILPMRHNEQFF.

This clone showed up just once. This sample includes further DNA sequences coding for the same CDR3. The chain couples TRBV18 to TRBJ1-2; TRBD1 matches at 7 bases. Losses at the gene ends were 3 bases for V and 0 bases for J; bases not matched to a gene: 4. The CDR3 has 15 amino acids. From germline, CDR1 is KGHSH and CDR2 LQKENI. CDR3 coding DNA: TGTGCCAGCTCACCCAGGGACAGTCCTAACTATGGCTACACCTTC. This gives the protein CASSPRDSPNYGYTF.

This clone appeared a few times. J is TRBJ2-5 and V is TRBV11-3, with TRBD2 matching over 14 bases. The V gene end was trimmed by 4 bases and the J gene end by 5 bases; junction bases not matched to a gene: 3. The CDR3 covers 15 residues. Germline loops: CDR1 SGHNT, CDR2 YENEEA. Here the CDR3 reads CASSSGLAGVETQYF. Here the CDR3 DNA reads TGTGCCAGCAGCTCGGGACTAGCGGGAGTGGAGACCCAGTACTTC.

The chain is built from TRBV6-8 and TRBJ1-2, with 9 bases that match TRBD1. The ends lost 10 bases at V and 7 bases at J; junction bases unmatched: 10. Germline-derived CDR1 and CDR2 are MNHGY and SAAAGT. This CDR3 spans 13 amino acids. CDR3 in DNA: TGTGCCATCAATACGGGACAGGGACTTGGCTACACCTTC. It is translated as CAINTGQGLGYTF.

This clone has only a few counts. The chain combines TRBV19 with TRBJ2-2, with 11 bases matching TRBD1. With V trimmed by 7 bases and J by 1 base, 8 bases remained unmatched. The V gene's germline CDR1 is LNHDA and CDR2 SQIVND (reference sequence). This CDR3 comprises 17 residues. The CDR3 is CASNSGTGGLNTGELFF. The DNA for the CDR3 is TGTGCCAGTAACTCCGGGACAGGGGGGTTGAACACCGGGGAGCTGTTTTTT.

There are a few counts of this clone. The CDR3 DNA reads TGTGCCAGTAGTCAAGGGCATTCACCCCTCCACTTT. Translated, it gives CASSQGHSPLHF. This chain connects TRBV19 to TRBJ1-6; no clear D gene. Trimming shortened V by 5 bases and J by 8 bases, and 7 bases separated the two germline ends. Germline V CDR1 and CDR2: LNHDA, SQIVND (reference sequence). This CDR3 has 12 amino acids.

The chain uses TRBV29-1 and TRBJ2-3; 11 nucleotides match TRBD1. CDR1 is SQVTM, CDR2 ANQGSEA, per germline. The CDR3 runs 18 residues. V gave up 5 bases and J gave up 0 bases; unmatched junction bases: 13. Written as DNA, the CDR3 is TGCAGCGTTACTCCCCCGGGACAGGGGGTCGTCAGCACAGATACGCAGTATTTT. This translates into CSVTPPGQGVVSTDTQYF.

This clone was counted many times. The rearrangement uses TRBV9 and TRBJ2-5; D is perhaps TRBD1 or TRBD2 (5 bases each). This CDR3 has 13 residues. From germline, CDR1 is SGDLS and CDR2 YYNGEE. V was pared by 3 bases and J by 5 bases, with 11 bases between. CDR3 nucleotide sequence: TGTGCCAGCAGCGCCGAAGGGACGGAGACCCAGTACTTC. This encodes CASSAEGTETQYF.

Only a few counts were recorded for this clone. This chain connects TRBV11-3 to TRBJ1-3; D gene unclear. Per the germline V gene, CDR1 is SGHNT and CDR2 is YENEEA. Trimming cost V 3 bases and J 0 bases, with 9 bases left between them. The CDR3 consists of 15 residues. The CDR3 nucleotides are TGTGCCAGCAGCTTTCCACGGAGCTCTGGAAACACCATATATTTT. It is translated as CASSFPRSSGNTIYF.

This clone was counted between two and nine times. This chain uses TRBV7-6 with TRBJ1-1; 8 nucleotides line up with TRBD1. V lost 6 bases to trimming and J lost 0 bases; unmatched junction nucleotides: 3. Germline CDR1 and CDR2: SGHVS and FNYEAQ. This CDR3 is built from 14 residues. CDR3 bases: TGTGCCAGCAGAAGGACAGGGATGAACACTGAAGCTTTCTTT. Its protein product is CASRRTGMNTEAFF.

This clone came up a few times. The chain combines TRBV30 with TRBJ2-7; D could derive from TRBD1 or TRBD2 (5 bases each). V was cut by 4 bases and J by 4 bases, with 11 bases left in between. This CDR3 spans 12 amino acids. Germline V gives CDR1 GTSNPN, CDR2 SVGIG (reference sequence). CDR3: CAWTRDGYEQYF. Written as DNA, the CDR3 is TGTGCCTGGACCAGGGACGGGTACGAGCAGTACTTC. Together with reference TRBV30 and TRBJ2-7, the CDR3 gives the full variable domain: SQTIHQWPATLVQPVGSPLSLECTVEGTSNPNLYWYRQAAGRGLQLLFYSVGIGQISSEVPQNLSASRPQDRQFILSSKKLLLSDSGFYLCAWTRDGYEQYFGPGTRLTVT.

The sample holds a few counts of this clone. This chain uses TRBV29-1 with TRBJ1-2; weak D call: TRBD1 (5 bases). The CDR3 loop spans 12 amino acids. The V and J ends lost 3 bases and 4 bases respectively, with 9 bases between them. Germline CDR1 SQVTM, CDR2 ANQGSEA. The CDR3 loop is CSVDRALYGYTF. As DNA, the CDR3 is TGCAGCGTTGACAGGGCCCTCTATGGCTACACCTTC.